Below are 28 T cell receptor beta chains sequenced from a single sample in a study of blood T cell repertoires in COVID-19. Generated by immunoSEQ multiplex PCR, the TCRdb table keeps only in-frame clones and is missing some. The data hold about 56,000 clones, with roughly nine tenths observed a single time. Sequenced input: peripheral blood. Every receptor here comes from a woman between 55 and 75 years old with COVID-19, enrolled during active disease.

The chain uses TRBV18 and TRBJ2-7, with unresolved D. V lost 0 bases to trimming and J lost 2 bases, with 8 bases between them. Germline CDR1 and CDR2: KGHSH and LQKENI. The CDR3 is 14 residues long. CDR3 coding DNA: TGTGCCAGCTCACCACCTATCAGGACCTACGAGCAGTACTTC. Protein sequence: CASSPPIRTYEQYF.

This rearrangement joins TRBV6-5 to TRBJ2-5; D uncertain. The CDR3 spans 16 residues. V was pared by 0 bases and J by 2 bases, with 13 bases between. The germline CDR1 and CDR2 sequences are MNHEY and SVGAGI. The CDR3 DNA reads TGTGCCAGCAGTTACTCCAAAAAGCCCGTACAAGAGACCCAGTACTTC. It translates to CASSYSKKPVQETQYF.

Only one count was recorded for this clone. The chain combines TRBV6-5 with TRBJ2-7; the D gene is possibly TRBD1 (6 bases). The V end lost 2 bases, the J end lost 3 bases, and 11 bases lay between the germline ends. The CDR3 covers 14 residues. CDR1 is MNHEY, CDR2 SVGAGI, per germline. The CDR3 DNA reads as TGTGCCAGCAGTTACCAGGGACAAGACTACGAGCAGTACTTC. Encoded protein: CASSYQGQDYEQYF.

The chain employs TRBV29-1 and TRBJ1-1; tentative D call: TRBD1 (5 bases). Germline assignment: CDR1 SQVTM and CDR2 ANQGSEA. V was trimmed by 4 bases and J by 7 bases, leaving 10 bases between them. The CDR3 is 11 residues long. The CDR3 loop is CSVGGTLEAFF. The DNA of the CDR3 is TGCAGCGTTGGGGGCACGCTTGAAGCTTTCTTT.

This clone occurred once. The chain has TRBV6-5 and TRBJ1-1; 7 bases map to TRBD1. The CDR3 consists of 15 residues. CDR1 is MNHEY and CDR2 is SVGAGI in the germline V gene. V gave up 5 bases and J gave up 4 bases; unmatched junction bases: 10. In DNA form, the CDR3 reads TGTGCCAGCAGTCCCCGGACAGGATGGGCCACTGAAGCTTTCTTT. This sequence encodes CASSPRTGWATEAFF.

The chain recombines TRBV12-3 or TRBV12-4 with TRBJ2-5; no clear D gene. Trimming stripped 2 bases from V and 5 bases from J, with 6 bases between. This CDR3 is built from 12 residues. The CDR3 reads CASSLITETQYF. DNA for the CDR3: TGTGCCAGCAGTTTAATTACTGAGACCCAGTACTTC.

The gene calls are TRBV19 and TRBJ1-2, with D unclear. Germline V gives CDR1 LNHDA, CDR2 SQIVND (reference sequence). The V and J ends lost 11 bases and 7 bases respectively, with 26 bases between them. The CDR3 is 15 residues long. As DNA, the CDR3 is TGTGCCTCCATCCCTACAGACGGGAGGATTCGTGGCTACACCTTC. Translation: CASIPTDGRIRGYTF.

The chain has TRBV6-2 or TRBV6-3 and TRBJ2-1, with 8 bases fitting TRBD2. The ends lost 6 bases at V and 7 bases at J; junction bases unmatched: 14. The V gene's germline CDR1 is MNHEY and CDR2 SVGEGT. The CDR3 is 16 residues long. The CDR3 nucleotides are TGTGCCAGCAGCTATTCGACTAGCGTGTTGTCGAATGAGCAGTTCTTC. Protein: CASSYSTSVLSNEQFF.

The V gene is TRBV25-1, the J gene TRBJ1-1; D may be TRBD1 (5 bases). Germline V CDR1 and CDR2: MGHDK, SYGVNS. Trimming cost V 6 bases and J 1 base, with 12 bases left between them. CDR3 length: 14 amino acids. The CDR3 protein is CASSRLDRNTEAFF. CDR3 DNA: TGTGCCAGCAGCCGCCTCGACAGGAACACTGAAGCTTTCTTT.

CDR3 sequence (DNA): TGTGCCAGCAGCTTAGTAGGGGGCGCTGGAAACACCATATATTTT. Protein: CASSLVGGAGNTIYF. V is TRBV7-2 and J is TRBJ1-3; 7 nucleotides match TRBD1. This CDR3 is 15 amino acids long. Germline V gene sequence: CDR1 SGHTA, CDR2 FQGNSA. Trimming cost V 1 base and J 2 bases; bases outside gene matches: 2.

This clone was recorded once. The chain couples TRBV21-1 to TRBJ1-1; TRBD1 was called by the table and not checked on the DNA. TRBV21-1 is reported as a pseudogene. The length of the CDR3 is 17 residues. In nucleotides, the CDR3 is TGTGCCAGCAGCAAAGCGCTTATATGGGACAGGGACACTGAAGCTTTCTTT. Protein product: CASSKALIWDRDTEAFF.

The rearrangement joins TRBV7-2 to TRBJ2-3; 11 bases align to TRBD2. The CDR3 runs to 16 residues. Looked up from germline, CDR1 is SGHTA and CDR2 is FQGNSA. J lost 3 bases, V lost 3 bases, and 5 bases had no gene match. The chain's CDR3 is CASSFPPSGGTDTQYF. The CDR3 DNA reads as TGTGCCAGCAGCTTCCCCCCTAGCGGGGGGACAGATACGCAGTATTTT.

V is TRBV6-1 and J is TRBJ1-1; D call uncertain. The CDR3 is made up of 15 amino acids. The germline CDR1 and CDR2 sequences are MNHNS and SASEGT. Deletions cut 1 base from V and 1 base from J, with 10 bases between. The CDR3 loop is CASSEVLGRNTEAFF. The CDR3 DNA reads as TGTGCCAGCAGTGAAGTTTTGGGCAGGAACACTGAAGCTTTCTTT.

This sequence joins TRBV6-2 or TRBV6-3 and TRBJ2-7; 9 bases are a match to TRBD2. The trim removed 5 bases at V and 1 base at J, leaving 3 bases unmatched. The CDR3 is made up of 14 amino acids. CDR1 and CDR2 from the germline V gene are MNHEY and SVGEGT. This CDR3 is CASSPTSGSYEQYF. The CDR3 DNA is TGTGCCAGCAGTCCGACTAGCGGTTCCTACGAGCAGTACTTC.

The V gene is TRBV4-3, the J gene TRBJ1-2; D not resolved. The CDR3 sequence is 15 residues long. Per the germline V gene, CDR1 is LGHNA and CDR2 is YSLEER. V was trimmed by 8 bases and J by 8 bases, leaving 24 bases between them. The CDR3 sequence is CASSLRPEVLWGYTF. CDR3 in DNA: TGCGCCAGCTCACTTCGACCCGAGGTTTTGTGGGGCTACACCTTC.

The rearrangement uses TRBV14 and TRBJ2-7; the D gene is possibly TRBD2 (6 bases). CDR3 size: 15 residues. The ends were cut back, 0 bases at V and 2 bases at J, with 11 bases in the middle. From germline, CDR1 is SGHDN and CDR2 FVKESK. The DNA of the CDR3 is TGTGCCAGCAGCCAAGACGGGGGAAGCACCTACGAGCAGTACTTC. It translates to CASSQDGGSTYEQYF.

The chain uses TRBV6-4 and TRBJ2-1; 8 bases are shared with TRBD2. This CDR3 contains 15 residues. CDR1 MRHNA and CDR2 SNTAGT come from the germline V gene. V trimming: 4 bases; J trimming: 9 bases; junction bases outside the gene matches: 11. The chain's CDR3 is CASSASPAGVVEQFF. The CDR3, as DNA: TGTGCCAGCAGTGCCTCACCAGCGGGAGTGGTTGAGCAGTTCTTC.

The chain couples TRBV2 to TRBJ1-6; a possible D gene is TRBD1 (6 bases). Germline CDR1 SNHLY, CDR2 FYNNEI. V lost 4 bases and J 6 bases, leaving 7 bases between the germline ends. The CDR3 covers 13 residues. The CDR3 nucleotides are TGTGCCAGCAGTGGGGACATTAATTCACCCCTCCACTTT. Protein product: CASSGDINSPLHF.

The chain recombines TRBV14 with TRBJ2-7, with 10 bases that match TRBD2. Germline V gene data show CDR1 as SGHDN and CDR2 as FVKESK. The CDR3 runs to 15 residues. V lost 3 bases to trimming and J lost 5 bases; unmatched junction nucleotides: 7. CDR3 DNA: TGTGCCAGCAGCCAGCCGGGACTAGCGAGGAACGAGCAGTACTTC. Its translation is CASSQPGLARNEQYF.

CDR3 DNA sequence: TGTGCCAGTAGTATGTATAGCGGGGGGCAGGGTGAGCAGTTCTTC. It yields the protein CASSMYSGGQGEQFF. The rearrangement uses TRBV19 and TRBJ2-1; 10 bases are shared with TRBD2. The CDR3 is 15 amino acids. Per the germline V gene, CDR1 is LNHDA and CDR2 is SQIVND (reference sequence). V lost 3 bases and J lost 9; bases outside the gene matches: 8.

This chain connects TRBV28 to TRBJ1-2; weak D call: TRBD1 (6 bases). Germline-derived CDR1 and CDR2 are MDHEN and SYDVKM. The CDR3 covers 14 residues. Trimming took 7 bases from V and 4 from J, leaving 16 bases between them. The CDR3 protein is CASTPLTGSYGYTF. The CDR3 bases are TGTGCCAGCACCCCCCTGACAGGTTCCTATGGCTACACCTTC.

DNA for the CDR3: TGTGCCATCGGGGACAGGGACAATTCACCCCTCCACTTT. Protein product: CAIGDRDNSPLHF. The rearrangement uses TRBV10-3 and TRBJ1-6, with 9 bases aligning to TRBD1. Per the germline V gene, CDR1 is ENHRY and CDR2 is SYGVKD. The junction had 3 bases not matched to a gene; V was cut back by 8 bases and J by 7 bases. The CDR3 has 13 residues.

The V and J genes are TRBV6-1 and TRBJ2-2; D may be TRBD2 (7 bases). The CDR3 has 17 residues. V was pared by 4 bases and J by 4 bases, with 19 bases between. Germline loops: CDR1 MNHNS, CDR2 SASEGT. The CDR3 DNA is TGTGCCAGCAGTGCGAGGTGGGGGGGCGCAGCCACCGGGGAGCTGTTTTTT. Its translation: CASSARWGGAATGELFF.

On this clone itself: One end of the junction fails to match germline, which may point to a read error. The chain combines TRBV5-1 with TRBJ2-1, with a possible D match to TRBD2 (6 bases). CDR3 length: 15 amino acids. From germline, CDR1 is SGHRS and CDR2 YFSETQ. The CDR3: CASTLGTSSYIEQFF. The CDR3 bases are TGCGCCAGCACCCTAGGGACTTCTAGCTACATTGAGCAGTTCTTC. The complete variable domain, with remaining parts taken from reference TRBV5-1 and TRBJ2-1, reads KAGVTQTPRYLIKTRGQQVTLSCSPISGHRSVSWYQQTPGQGLQFLFEYFSETQRNKGNFPGRFSGRQFSNSRSEMNVSTLELGDSALYLCASTLGTSSYIEQFFGPGTRLTVL.

DNA of the CDR3: TGTGCCAGCAGTCCATCTACAGGGGGCAAACTGTTTTTT. This codes for CASSPSTGGKLFF. The chain combines TRBV28 with TRBJ1-4; 9 bases fit TRBD1. V was pared by 5 bases and J by 11 bases, with 6 bases of the junction left unmatched. This CDR3 spans 13 amino acids. Germline V gene lookup returns CDR1 MDHEN and CDR2 SYDVKM. Combining the CDR3 with reference TRBV28 and TRBJ1-4 gives the whole variable domain DVKVTQSSRYLVKRTGEKVFLECVQDMDHENMFWYRQDPGLGLRLIYFSYDVKMKEKGDIPEGYSVSREKKERFSLILESASTNQTSMYLCASSPSTGGKLFFGSGTQLSVL.

This chain links TRBV3-1 (or the pseudogene TRBV3-2) with TRBJ2-4; TRBD2 might be the D (5 bases). This CDR3 is built from 15 residues. Deletions cut 2 bases from V and 2 bases from J, with 10 bases between. Looked up from germline, CDR1 is LGHDT and CDR2 is YNNKEL (reference sequence). The DNA for the CDR3 is TGTGCCAGCAGCCAATATTGGACTTCCAAAAACATTCAGTACTTC. Protein: CASSQYWTSKNIQYF.

The chain combines TRBV7-8 with TRBJ2-4, with TRBD1 as a possible D gene (5 bases). V lost 5 bases, J lost 6 bases, and 14 bases lay in between. This CDR3 comprises 14 residues. Germline CDR1 SGHVS, CDR2 FQNEAQ. CDR3 loop: CASSPLGQGNIQYF. The CDR3 nucleotides read TGTGCCAGCAGCCCGCTTGGTCAGGGAAACATTCAGTACTTC.

This sequence joins TRBV7-8 and TRBJ2-2, with TRBD1 matching over 7 bases. Germline V gives CDR1 SGHVS, CDR2 FQNEAQ. The CDR3 is made up of 15 amino acids. V lost 5 bases, J lost 1 base, and 4 bases stayed unmatched. The chain's CDR3 is CASSLWTGNTGELFF. The CDR3 nucleotides are TGTGCCAGCAGCCTATGGACAGGGAACACCGGGGAGCTGTTTTTT.